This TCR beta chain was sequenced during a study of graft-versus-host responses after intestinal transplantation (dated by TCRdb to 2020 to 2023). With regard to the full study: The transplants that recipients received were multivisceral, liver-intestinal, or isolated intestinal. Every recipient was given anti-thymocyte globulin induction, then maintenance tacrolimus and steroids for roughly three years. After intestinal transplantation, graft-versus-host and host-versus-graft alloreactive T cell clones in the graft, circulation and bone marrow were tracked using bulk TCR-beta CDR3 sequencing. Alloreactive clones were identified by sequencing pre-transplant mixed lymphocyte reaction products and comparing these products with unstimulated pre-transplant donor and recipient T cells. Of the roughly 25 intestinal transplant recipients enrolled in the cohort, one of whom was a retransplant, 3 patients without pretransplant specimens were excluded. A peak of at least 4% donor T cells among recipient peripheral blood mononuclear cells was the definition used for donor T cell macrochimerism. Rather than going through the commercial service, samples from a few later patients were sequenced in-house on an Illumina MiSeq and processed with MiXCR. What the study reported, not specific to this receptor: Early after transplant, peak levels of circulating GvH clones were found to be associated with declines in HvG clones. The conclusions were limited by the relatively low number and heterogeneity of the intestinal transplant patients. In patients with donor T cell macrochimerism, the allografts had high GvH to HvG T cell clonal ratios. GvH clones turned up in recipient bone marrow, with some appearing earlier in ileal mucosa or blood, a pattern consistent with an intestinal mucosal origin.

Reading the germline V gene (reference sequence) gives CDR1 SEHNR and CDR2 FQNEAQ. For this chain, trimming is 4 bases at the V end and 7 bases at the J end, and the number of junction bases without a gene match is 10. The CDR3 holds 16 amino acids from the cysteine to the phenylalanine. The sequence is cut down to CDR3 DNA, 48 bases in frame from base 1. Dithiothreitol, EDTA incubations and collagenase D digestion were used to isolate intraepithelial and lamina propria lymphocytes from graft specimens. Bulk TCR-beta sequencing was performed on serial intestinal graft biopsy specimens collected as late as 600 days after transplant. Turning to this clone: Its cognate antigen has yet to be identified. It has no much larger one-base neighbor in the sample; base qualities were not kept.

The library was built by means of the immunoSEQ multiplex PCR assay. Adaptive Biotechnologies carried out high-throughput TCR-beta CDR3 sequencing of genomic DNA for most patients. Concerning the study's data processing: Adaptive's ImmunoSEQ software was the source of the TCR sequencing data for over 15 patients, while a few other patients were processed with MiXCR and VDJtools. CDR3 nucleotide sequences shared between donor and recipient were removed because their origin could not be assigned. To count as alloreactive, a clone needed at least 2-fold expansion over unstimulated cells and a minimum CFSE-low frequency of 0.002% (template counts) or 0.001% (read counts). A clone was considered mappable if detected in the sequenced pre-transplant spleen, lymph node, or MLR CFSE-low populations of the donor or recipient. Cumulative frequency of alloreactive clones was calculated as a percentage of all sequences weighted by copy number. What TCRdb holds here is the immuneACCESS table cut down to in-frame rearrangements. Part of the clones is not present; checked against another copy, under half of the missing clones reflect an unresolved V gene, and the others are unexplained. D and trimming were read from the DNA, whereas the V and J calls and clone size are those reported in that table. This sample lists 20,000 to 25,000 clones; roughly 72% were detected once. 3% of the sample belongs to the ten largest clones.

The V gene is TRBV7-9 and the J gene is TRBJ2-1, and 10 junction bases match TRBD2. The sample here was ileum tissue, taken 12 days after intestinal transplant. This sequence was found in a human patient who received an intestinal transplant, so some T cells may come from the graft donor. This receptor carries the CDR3 CASSSTGTSVANEQFF. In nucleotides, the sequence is TGTGCCAGCAGCTCTACCGGGACTAGCGTAGCGAATGAGCAGTTCTTC. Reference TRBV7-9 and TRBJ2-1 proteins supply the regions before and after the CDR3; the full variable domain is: DTGVSQNPRHKITKRGQNVTFRCDPISEHNRLYWYRQTLGQGPEFLTYFQNEAQLEKSRLLSDRFSAERPKGSFSTLEIQRTEQGDSAMYLCASSSTGTSVANEQFFGPGTRLTVL.